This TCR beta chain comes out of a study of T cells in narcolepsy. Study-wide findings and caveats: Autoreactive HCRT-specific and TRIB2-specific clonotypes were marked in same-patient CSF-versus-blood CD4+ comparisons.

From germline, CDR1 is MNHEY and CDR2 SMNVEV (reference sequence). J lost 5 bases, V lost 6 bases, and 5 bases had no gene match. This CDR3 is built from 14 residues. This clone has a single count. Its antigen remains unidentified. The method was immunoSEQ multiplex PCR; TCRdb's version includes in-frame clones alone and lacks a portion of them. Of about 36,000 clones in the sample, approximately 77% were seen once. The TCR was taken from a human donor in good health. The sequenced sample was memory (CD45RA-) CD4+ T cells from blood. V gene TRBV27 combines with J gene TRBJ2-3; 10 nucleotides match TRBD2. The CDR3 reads CASSLAGGRDTQYF. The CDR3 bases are TGTGCCAGCAGCTTAGCGGGGGGCAGAGATACGCAGTATTTT.